The source of this TCR beta chain is a study of T cell responses to AZD1222 COVID-19 vaccine. Regarding this clone: What it binds is not known.

Whole-study results and caveats: White British people made up most donors, females outnumbered males, and clonal diversity was possibly underestimated. Following two doses of AZD1222, Spike-specific TCR breadth and depth rose. Seropositive status at baseline applied to only six AZD1222 recipients. Across spike, vaccine-associated CD4 TCRs were found, dominant at 160-218 and 743-854.

Clones were read by immunoSEQ multiplex PCR, and TCRdb kept only the in-frame ones, dropping some. The sample lists 100,000 to 150,000 clones, roughly 90% occurring once. Germline assignment: CDR1 SNHLY and CDR2 FYNNEI. V lost 4 bases and J lost 3; bases outside the gene matches: 12. This CDR3 is 16 amino acids long. This sequence joins TRBV2 and TRBJ2-7, with 7 bases identical to TRBD1. This TCR was sampled from an adult in good health. The sample here was peripheral blood, taken on day 0 of AZD1222 vaccination. The CDR3 sequence: CASSGGVTGILYEQYF. The CDR3 bases are TGTGCCAGCAGTGGGGGCGTGACAGGGATACTCTACGAGCAGTACTTC.